This T cell receptor beta chain emerged from a study of identical twins (dated by TCRdb to about 2016). Turning to the overall study: To test whether fetal clonotypes persist, the study used deep sequencing on TCR alpha and beta repertoires from monozygotic twins, unrelated adults of various ages, and cord blood. Replicate twin experiments were performed at different times using different library preparation protocols to rule out contamination. Results and caveats for the whole study, not just this receptor: Zero-insertion analyses could be partly confounded by invariant T cells such as MAIT and iNKT, although diverse VJ usage argued against such confounding for most clonotypes. In monozygotic twins, recombination models systematically underestimated out-of-frame TCR alpha sharing, but the models matched the sharing seen between unrelated individuals. Excess twin sharing in beta out-of-frame sequences was weaker because fewer shared sequences lowered the signal-to-noise ratio. Compared with coincidental sharing between unrelated individuals, out-of-frame TCR alpha sequences shared between twins had an excess of sequences with low generation probability. Because the same donors could not be followed over many years, the conclusions relied on cross-sectional statistical analysis. Fewer insertions were carried by abundant cord blood beta clonotypes; a weaker similar trend was observed in young adult naive repertoires, while no such trend was observed in memory repertoires.

A remark on this clonotype: The antigen this receptor binds is unknown. No base quality values were provided; no much bigger clone lies one nucleotide off.

Every donor in the study was a healthy Caucasian. Three pairs of female monozygotic twins, all aged roughly 18 to 30 years, made up the twin cohort. Peripheral blood mononuclear cells were the source from which RNA for the TCR libraries was isolated. Libraries were built with 5' RACE. The data were produced on an Illumina HiSeq 2000. Template switching introduced a universal primer binding site; the final cDNA contained a unique molecular identifier, enabling accurate counting of TCR cDNA molecules. Specific primers in the conserved constant-segment region were used to synthesize first-strand cDNA for TCR alpha and beta chains. To control for contamination, each cDNA library was double barcoded with a SMART-Mk sample barcode plus Illumina barcodes. TruSeq adapter sequences and Illumina sample barcodes were added in two successive PCR steps. TCR alpha and beta cDNA libraries were sequenced on the Illumina HiSeq platform with custom primers. The paper's data handling went like this. Unique molecular identifiers were extracted from raw reads with MiGEC, and CDR3 positions were determined with MiXCR. For each individual, recombination models were inferred using an EM algorithm with the repgenHMM and IGoR tools. Shared clonotype analysis was performed with the tcR package in R, normalizing sharing by the product of cloneset sizes. To study raw recombination without the effects of thymic and clonal selection, out-of-frame nonproductive sequences were analyzed. The public reads were reprocessed in TCRdb via fastp at Q25 and MiXCR, keeping in-frame beta chains. Rows with a matching CDR3 protein are joined into one entry that keeps the most common DNA and genes. These V and J calls rely on TCRdb rather than the paper's analysis. The sample yields 570,000 or so distinct CDR3 sequences; approximately 10% were counted once. The ten largest clones add up to roughly 3% of the sample.

Taken from the germline V gene (reference sequence), the CDR1 and CDR2 loops are SGHKS and YYEKEE. Trimming takes 4 bases from V and 10 bases from J, and the germline ends sit 21 bases apart. From cysteine to phenylalanine, the CDR3 is 15 amino acids long. Here the CDR3 DNA is all that survives: 45 bases in frame from base 1. The sample was also linked to a second study, of yellow fever vaccine responses in identical twins. As the second study states: The T cell response to vaccination in identical twins was reported by the authors to appear partly convergent and partly personalized. Focusing on identical twins, the study followed the T cell clones that responded to the vaccine, and did so with precision.

Recombination joined TRBV5-5 with TRBJ2-4; the D gene is perhaps TRBD2, from 6 matching bases. The material sequenced was PBMCs. The receptor was isolated from a woman in her late teens or twenties in good health. The CDR3 protein: CASSETGTEISIQYF. The DNA reads as follows: TGTGCCAGCAGCGAAACCGGGACTGAGATAAGTATTCAGTACTTC.